Listed below are T cell receptor beta chains from one sample, sequenced in a study of cytomegalovirus exposure and HLA in healthy donors. TCRdb's copy holds only in-frame clones and misses some; the assay was immunoSEQ multiplex PCR. The sample yields about 120,000 clones, roughly 80% seen once. Sequences were obtained from PBMCs. Receptors originate from a young man in good health and CMV-seropositive. Both conserved end residues are part of each CDR3. Each record gives: clone size, V gene, D gene, J gene, CDR3 length, CDR3 protein, CDR3 DNA. The D gene is left open where the match is weak. Clone size is not always given. Where it is, it says once, few, many or a class for expanded clones.

>.|TRBV27|.|TRBJ1-5|14
CASSFRGGNQPQHF
TGTGCCAGCAGTTTCCGGGGGGGAAATCAGCCCCAGCATTTT
>.|TRBV11-2|.|TRBJ2-7|13
CASSFSSRSEQYF
TGTGCCAGCAGCTTCTCTAGCCGGAGCGAGCAGTACTTC
>once|TRBV15|.|TRBJ2-1|15
CATSRGTSTRNEQFF
TGTGCCACCAGCAGAGGCACTAGCACCAGGAATGAGCAGTTCTTC
>.|TRBV9|TRBD2|TRBJ2-1|16
CASSVWSGLARNEQFF
TGTGCCAGCAGCGTATGGTCGGGACTAGCGAGGAATGAGCAGTTCTTC
>.|TRBV27|.|TRBJ1-6|14
CASSRRQDRSPLHF
TGTGCCAGCAGCCGGAGACAGGATCGATCACCCCTCCACTTT
>.|TRBV5-6|TRBD2|TRBJ2-1|17
CASSSAGGPVSYNEQFF
TGTGCCAGCAGTTCGGCGGGGGGGCCAGTGTCCTACAATGAGCAGTTCTTC
>.|TRBV18|TRBD1|TRBJ1-3|18
CASSARASGGSSGNTIYF
TGTGCCAGCTCGGCCCGGGCTTCAGGGGGAAGCTCTGGAAACACCATATATTTT
>.|TRBV5-8|.|TRBJ2-6|13
CAGGYSGANVLTF
TGTGCCGGCGGGTACTCTGGGGCCAACGTCCTGACTTTC
>.|TRBV4-3|TRBD1|TRBJ1-2|17
CASSQKTGTGSLYGYTF
TGCGCCAGCAGCCAGAAAACCGGGACAGGAAGCCTCTATGGCTACACCTTC
>.|TRBV19|.|TRBJ1-3|15
CASRKQGTSGNTIYF
TGTGCCAGTAGAAAACAGGGAACCTCTGGAAACACCATATATTTT
>.|TRBV4-3|TRBD2|TRBJ2-5|16
CASSQAAGGPMETQYF
TGCGCCAGCAGCCAAGCGGCGGGAGGGCCCATGGAGACCCAGTACTTC
>.|TRBV11-2|.|TRBJ1-2|16
CASSLDWRAYPYGYTF
TGTGCCAGCAGCTTAGATTGGAGGGCTTATCCATATGGCTACACCTTC
>once|TRBV30|.|TRBJ1-5|14
CAWSEANSNQPQHF
TGTGCCTGGAGTGAAGCTAATAGCAATCAGCCCCAGCATTTT
>few|TRBV19|.|TRBJ1-1|14
CASSIGGYYTEAFF
TGTGCCAGTAGTATTGGAGGGTACTACACTGAAGCTTTCTTT
>.|TRBV18|TRBD1|TRBJ2-7|15
CASSLGRGQTYEQYF
TGTGCCAGCTCACTGGGCAGGGGGCAGACCTACGAGCAGTACTTC
>.|TRBV7-9|TRBD1|TRBJ1-2|16
CSSSSSGGTVGAGYTF
TGTTCCAGCAGCTCCTCTGGGGGGACAGTAGGGGCTGGCTACACCTTC
>.|TRBV27|.|TRBJ1-6|14
CASSFRGPNSPLHF
TGTGCCAGCAGTTTTAGAGGGCCGAATTCACCCCTCCACTTT
>.|TRBV18|TRBD1|TRBJ2-5|15
CASSPTRDRQETQYF
TGTGCCAGCTCACCAACCCGGGACAGACAAGAGACCCAGTACTTC
>.|TRBV7-9|TRBD2|TRBJ2-5|16
CASSLGTGTRQETQYF
TGTGCCAGCAGCTTAGGGACCGGGACTAGGCAAGAGACCCAGTACTTC
>.|TRBV7-6|.|TRBJ2-2|13
CASSQERSGELFF
TGTGCCAGCAGCCAGGAGCGGAGCGGGGAGCTGTTTTTT
>.|TRBV19|.|TRBJ1-5|15
CASSPTGGSNQPQHF
TGTGCCAGTAGCCCTACGGGTGGGAGCAATCAGCCCCAGCATTTT
>.|TRBV7-2|.|TRBJ1-5|12
CASSNYRQPQHF
TGTGCCAGCAGTAACTATCGTCAGCCCCAGCATTTT
>.|TRBV6-1|.|TRBJ1-5|15
CASSQGGGGDQPQHF
TGTGCCAGCAGCCAAGGCGGGGGGGGCGATCAGCCCCAGCATTTT
>.|TRBV12-5|.|TRBJ2-3|13
CASGLAPVDTQYF
TGTGCTAGTGGTTTGGCCCCAGTGGATACGCAGTATTTT
>.|TRBV4-1|.|TRBJ2-1|13
CASSHVLFNEQFF
TGCGCCAGCAGCCATGTCCTTTTCAATGAGCAGTTCTTC
>.|TRBV9|TRBD1|TRBJ2-1|15
CASSVGDRGPYEQFF
TGTGCCAGCAGCGTAGGGGACAGGGGCCCGTATGAGCAGTTCTTC
>.|TRBV7-2|TRBD1|TRBJ2-1|12
CASRTEGAEQFF
TGTGCCAGCAGAACAGAGGGGGCTGAGCAGTTCTTC
>.|TRBV2|TRBD1|TRBJ1-4|14
CASSVGTDPEKLFF
TGTGCCAGCAGCGTCGGGACAGATCCTGAAAAACTGTTTTTT
>.|TRBV4-3|.|TRBJ1-5|15
CASSPAGGSNQPQHF
TGCGCCAGCAGTCCTGCGGGCGGTAGCAATCAGCCCCAGCATTTT
>.|TRBV7-9|TRBD1|TRBJ2-2|15
CASSSDRGDPGELFF
TGTGCCAGCAGCTCGGACAGGGGGGATCCCGGGGAGCTGTTTTTT
>few|TRBV19|.|TRBJ1-2|16
CASSILGGVQVDGYTF
TGTGCCAGTAGTATTTTGGGGGGAGTACAGGTCGATGGCTACACCTTC
>.|TRBV4-1|.|TRBJ1-2|15
CASSPPGTNDYGYTF
TGCGCCAGCAGCCCACCAGGGACAAACGACTATGGCTACACCTTC
>few|TRBV19|TRBD1|TRBJ1-1|17
CASSIAQVGTGGTEAFF
TGTGCCAGTAGTATAGCCCAGGTCGGGACAGGGGGCACTGAAGCTTTCTTT
>.|TRBV7-9|TRBD1|TRBJ1-1|18
CASSFRRQGNGADTEAFF
TGTGCCAGCAGCTTCCGCCGACAGGGCAACGGGGCAGACACTGAAGCTTTCTTT
>.|TRBV2|TRBD1|TRBJ2-7|14
CASGTDREVYEQYF
TGTGCCAGCGGGACGGACAGGGAGGTCTACGAGCAGTACTTC
>.|TRBV11-2|.|TRBJ2-1|14
CASSLGQIQNEQFF
TGTGCCAGCAGCTTAGGACAGATCCAGAATGAGCAGTTCTTC
>.|TRBV4-1|.|TRBJ2-1|14
CASSQLGASGEQFF
TGCGCCAGCAGCCAATTGGGGGCTAGCGGCGAGCAGTTCTTC
>.|TRBV9|TRBD2|TRBJ2-3|16
CASSKGLAGSEDTQYF
TGTGCCAGCAGCAAAGGACTAGCGGGGAGTGAAGATACGCAGTATTTT
>.|TRBV5-1|TRBD2|TRBJ2-1|16
CASSLAAGGGSREQFF
TGCGCCAGCAGCTTAGCAGCGGGGGGGGGATCGCGCGAGCAGTTCTTC
>.|TRBV30|TRBD1|TRBJ1-3|16
CAWRTRRGLSGNTIYF
TGTGCCTGGAGGACAAGGAGGGGGCTCTCTGGAAACACCATATATTTT
>.|TRBV4-3|.|TRBJ2-5|15
CASSQDASRGGAQYF
TGCGCCAGCAGCCAAGATGCTTCCAGGGGTGGTGCGCAGTACTTC
>.|TRBV7-2|TRBD2|TRBJ2-7|14
CASSPTSGSDEQYF
TGTGCCAGCAGTCCGACTAGCGGGAGTGACGAGCAGTACTTC
>.|TRBV12-5|.|TRBJ2-7|14
CASGPGGAIREQYF
TGTGCTAGTGGTCCAGGAGGGGCTATCCGCGAGCAGTACTTC
>.|TRBV19|.|TRBJ1-4|15
CASSIQIQANEKLFF
TGTGCCAGTAGTATACAGATACAGGCTAATGAAAAACTGTTTTTT
>.|TRBV6-5|TRBD1|TRBJ2-3|13
CASSRQGADTQYF
TGTGCCAGCAGTCGACAGGGGGCAGATACGCAGTATTTT
>.|TRBV4-3|TRBD2|TRBJ2-5|15
CASSQDRLAGETQYF
TGCGCCAGCAGCCAAGATAGACTAGCAGGGGAGACCCAGTACTTC